Sequencing of this T cell receptor beta chain was carried out in a study of STAT5B mutations in CD4+ large granular lymphocyte leukemia. This clone was seen only once. Its antigen is unidentified. Profiling relied on immunoSEQ multiplex PCR, and the TCRdb table lists in-frame clones only, not all of them. The sample contains around 28,000 clones, 60% to 85% of which appear only once. Trimming took off 4 bases at V and 0 bases at J, with 19 bases between the two ends. Germline V gene data show CDR1 as SGDLS and CDR2 as YYNGEE. The CDR3 spans 17 residues. Broader study findings: 8/27 top patient clones versus 2/35 control clones were TRBV06-family.

This clonotype originated in a human donor in good health. The sequenced material came from CD4+ T cells from blood buffy coats. The rearrangement links TRBV9 to TRBJ1-1; D uncertain. CDR3 protein: CASSPRAGSTVNTEAFF. The CDR3 DNA reads TGTGCCAGCAGCCCTAGGGCAGGAAGCACTGTGAACACTGAAGCTTTCTTT.